The clone carrying this TCR beta chain was detected ten times or more. The antigen remains unidentified. CDR1 and CDR2 (germline): SNHLY, FYNNEI. The CDR3 runs to 13 residues. Between the trimmed V and J ends, which lost 6 bases and 5 bases, there was a span of 14 bases. TCRdb ran MiXCR on the 5' RACE reads and lists one entry per CDR3 protein. The table includes about 700,000 distinct CDR3 sequences, approximately 6% detected once. This specimen belongs to a study of identical twins. In every case, the donor was a healthy Caucasian. Study-wide points: Among monozygotic twins, out-of-frame TCR alpha sharing exceeded what models predicted. Analyses based on zero insertions could be partly confounded by invariant MAIT and iNKT cells.

Input material: naive T cells sorted from blood. This sequence joins TRBV2 and TRBJ2-7; D unresolved. The TCR comes from a young man in good health. The CDR3 region has the DNA TGTGCCAGCAGGACGGCAGCCTTCAACGAGCAGTACGTC. It specifies CASRTAAFNEQYV.